These 25 T cell receptor beta chains originate from one sample sequenced in a study of control samples from healthy donors and cancer patients. The assay was immunoSEQ multiplex PCR, and TCRdb's table has in-frame clones only and misses some. The data contain 180,000 or so clones, 90% to 95% of them seen just once; the ten biggest clones take up approximately 4%. The sample was blood. These receptors were taken from a woman in her sixties or seventies in good health.

This chain uses TRBV5-1 with TRBJ2-4; 7 bases align to TRBD1. The CDR3 contains 15 residues. Germline V gene lookup returns CDR1 SGHRS and CDR2 YFSETQ. After removal of 1 base from V and 9 bases from J, the junction contained 10 bases not matched to a gene. As DNA, the CDR3 is TGCGCCAGCAGCTTGCGTCTGGACAGGAGCAGCATTCAGTACTTC. Its protein product is CASSLRLDRSSIQYF.

This chain connects TRBV7-9 to TRBJ1-2, with D uncertain. The CDR3 length is 13 residues. V was cut by 5 bases and J by 5 bases, with 12 bases left in between. Looked up from germline, CDR1 is SEHNR and CDR2 is FQNEAQ (reference sequence). The CDR3 loop reads CASSPEVSYGYTF. For the CDR3, the DNA is TGTGCCAGCAGCCCCGAGGTCTCGTATGGCTACACCTTC. The complete variable domain, with remaining parts taken from reference TRBV7-9 and TRBJ1-2, reads DTGVSQNPRHKITKRGQNVTFRCDPISEHNRLYWYRQTLGQGPEFLTYFQNEAQLEKSRLLSDRFSAERPKGSFSTLEIQRTEQGDSAMYLCASSPEVSYGYTFGSGTRLTVV.

This clone was seen more than once but under ten times. This chain connects TRBV2 to TRBJ1-5, with D possibly TRBD1 on 6 matching bases. This CDR3 comprises 16 residues. Germline lookup yields CDR1 SNHLY and CDR2 FYNNEI. V was shortened by 4 bases and J by 0 bases, with 13 bases between the two germline ends. The CDR3 bases are TGTGCCAGCAGTGTTTTAGGGGGAGTTAGCAATCAGCCCCAGCATTTT. It codes for CASSVLGGVSNQPQHF.

The chain employs TRBV27 and TRBJ2-1; 8 bases align to TRBD2. The CDR3 covers 12 residues. Germline V gene lookup returns CDR1 MNHEY and CDR2 SMNVEV (reference sequence). Losses at the gene ends were 7 bases for V and 8 bases for J; bases not matched to a gene: 4. CDR3 residues: CASMAAGDEQFF. For the CDR3, the DNA is TGTGCCAGCATGGCAGCGGGGGATGAGCAGTTCTTC.

Comments on this clone: This CDR3 is also generated by other DNA sequences in the sample. V and J are TRBV11-2 and TRBJ1-2; possible D gene TRBD1, 5 bases. V was shortened by 6 bases and J by 8 bases, with 13 bases between the two germline ends. CDR1 is SGHAT and CDR2 is FQNNGV in the germline V gene. The CDR3 totals 12 residues. DNA for the CDR3: TGTGCCAGCAGTTGGGGGGGGAACGGCTACACCTTC. Amino acids: CASSWGGNGYTF.

The chain joins TRBV6-5 to TRBJ2-7, with a possible D match to TRBD2 (6 bases). CDR1 and CDR2 from the germline V gene are MNHEY and SVGAGI. Trimming removed 4 bases from V and 6 bases from J, with 10 bases in between. There are 12 residues in the CDR3. The CDR3 spells CASSFLGGEQYF. The CDR3, as DNA: TGTGCCAGCAGTTTTTTGGGAGGCGAGCAGTACTTC.

The V and J genes are TRBV6-5 and TRBJ1-6; D unresolved. The CDR3 runs to 15 residues. Germline assignment: CDR1 MNHEY and CDR2 SVGAGI. V was pared by 0 bases and J by 6 bases, with 9 bases between. Here the CDR3 DNA reads TGTGCCAGCAGTTACTCGAGGGTTGGTAATTCACCCCTCCACTTT. Translation: CASSYSRVGNSPLHF.

V is TRBV12-5 and J is TRBJ1-2, with a tentative D call TRBD1 (5 bases). V shed 0 bases and J shed 6 bases, with 23 bases lying between them. The CDR3 spans 18 residues. Germline CDR1 LGHNT, CDR2 FRNRAP. The CDR3 nucleotides read TGTGCTAGTGGTTTGGTAATCTTTCGTTCAGGGTTCATAGATGGCTACACCTTC. Protein product: CASGLVIFRSGFIDGYTF.

V and J are TRBV7-3 and TRBJ1-2, with 8 bases aligning to TRBD1. The ends lost 5 bases at V and 2 bases at J; junction bases unmatched: 7. The CDR3 sequence is 15 residues long. CDR1 is SGHTA and CDR2 is FQGTGA in the germline V gene. CDR3 residues: CASSQTRQGNYGYTF. CDR3 coding DNA: TGTGCCAGCAGCCAGACCCGACAGGGGAACTATGGCTACACCTTC.

CDR3 DNA sequence: TGTGCCAGCAGTGAGCCCCGGACAGACATGAACACTGAAGCTTTCTTT. Translated: CASSEPRTDMNTEAFF. The rearrangement links TRBV6-1 to TRBJ1-1, with D tentatively TRBD1 (6 bases). Germline V gene lookup returns CDR1 MNHNS and CDR2 SASEGT. The V gene lost 3 bases and the J gene lost 0 bases, with 14 bases spanning the gap. The CDR3 has 16 amino acids.

This chain links TRBV9 with TRBJ2-3; 9 bases line up with TRBD2. Germline trimming cut 3 bases from V and 3 bases from J; bases unmatched to any gene: 8. This CDR3 has 16 amino acids. Looked up from germline, CDR1 is SGDLS and CDR2 is YYNGEE. The CDR3 sequence is CASSGLAGSLTDTQYF. In nucleotides, the CDR3 is TGTGCCAGCAGCGGTCTAGCGGGGTCTCTGACAGATACGCAGTATTTT.

The V gene is TRBV4-3, the J gene TRBJ1-2; perhaps TRBD1 as D (5 bases). The CDR3 contains 15 residues. Germline V gene sequence: CDR1 LGHNA, CDR2 YSLEER. V was cut by 2 bases and J by 2 bases, with 12 bases left in between. The CDR3 DNA reads as TGCGCCAGCAGCCAACAGGGATGGGCGAACTATGGCTACACCTTC. This codes for CASSQQGWANYGYTF.

The V gene is TRBV19, the J gene TRBJ2-1; D remains ambiguous. V was clipped by 8 bases and J by 0 bases, with 8 bases between them. The CDR3 is made up of 13 amino acids. Germline V CDR1 and CDR2: LNHDA, SQIVND (reference sequence). CDR3 sequence: CASGWSSYNEQFF. The CDR3 DNA follows: TGTGCCAGTGGGTGGAGCTCCTACAATGAGCAGTTCTTC.

This chain joins TRBV13 and TRBJ2-1; TRBD1 agrees at 9 bases. The CDR3 contains 15 residues. J lost 5 bases, V lost 5 bases, and 7 bases had no gene match. Germline CDR1 PRHDT, CDR2 FYEKMQ (reference sequence). For the CDR3, the DNA is TGTGCCAGCAGCCTCCAACAGGGGGCAAACAATGAGCAGTTCTTC. Its translation: CASSLQQGANNEQFF. The full variable domain, with the rest looked up from reference TRBV13 and TRBJ2-1, is AAGVIQSPRHLIKEKRETATLKCYPIPRHDTVYWYQQGPGQDPQFLISFYEKMQSDKGSIPDRFSAQQFSDYHSELNMSSLELGDSALYFCASSLQQGANNEQFFGPGTRLTVL.

Remarks on this clone: This sample also contains other DNA sequences that code for the same CDR3. The chain recombines TRBV5-6 with TRBJ1-2; no definite D call. The CDR3 runs 11 residues. Germline V gives CDR1 SGHDT, CDR2 YYEEEE. V dropped 0 bases and J dropped 7 bases, with 4 bases sitting between them. The CDR3 is CASSLGGGYTF. For the CDR3, the DNA is TGTGCCAGCAGCTTGGGGGGTGGCTACACCTTC.

This clone was recorded once. This chain links TRBV2 with TRBJ1-6; 8 nucleotides line up with TRBD1. The V gene end was trimmed by 7 bases and the J gene end by 7 bases; junction bases not matched to a gene: 3. Germline CDR1 is SNHLY and CDR2 is FYNNEI. This CDR3 has 13 amino acids. CDR3 sequence (DNA): TGTGCCAGCATTAGGACAGGGAATTCACCCCTCCACTTT. It translates to CASIRTGNSPLHF.

The rearrangement links TRBV12-5 to TRBJ2-3; D is unclear. CDR1 LGHNT and CDR2 FRNRAP come from the germline V gene. V lost 2 bases to trimming and J lost 1 base, with 4 bases between them. The CDR3 consists of 13 residues. The CDR3 spells CASGLTGTDTQYF. The CDR3 region has the DNA TGTGCTAGTGGTTTGACTGGCACAGATACGCAGTATTTT. The variable domain in full, completed from reference TRBV12-5 and TRBJ2-3, reads DARVTQTPRHKVTEMGQEVTMRCQPILGHNTVFWYRQTMMQGLELLAYFRNRAPLDDSGMPKDRFSAEMPDATLATLKIQPSEPRDSAVYFCASGLTGTDTQYFGPGTRLTVL.

V is TRBV5-8 and J is TRBJ1-6; D uncertain. There are 15 residues in the CDR3. V dropped 2 bases and J dropped 9 bases, with 15 bases sitting between them. Looked up from germline, CDR1 is SGHTS and CDR2 is YDEGEE. CDR3 amino acids: CASSFGGFETSPLHF. The CDR3 coding sequence is TGTGCCAGCAGCTTCGGCGGGTTTGAGACTTCACCCCTCCACTTT.

V is TRBV6-2 or TRBV6-3 and J is TRBJ1-2; the D gene is possibly TRBD1 (5 bases). Per the germline V gene, CDR1 is MNHEY and CDR2 is SVGEGT. V shed 4 bases and J shed 4 bases, with 16 bases lying between them. There are 15 residues in the CDR3. Here the CDR3 DNA reads TGTGCCAGCAGTTTACGGGGCAGCCTGCCCTATGGCTACACCTTC. This gives the protein CASSLRGSLPYGYTF.

V gene TRBV7-9 combines with J gene TRBJ1-4; D unclear. V was pared by 5 bases and J by 4 bases, with 17 bases between. The CDR3 covers 16 residues. Germline CDR1 SEHNR, CDR2 FQNEAQ (reference sequence). CDR3 sequence reads: CASSQDLGLSNEKLFF. CDR3 DNA: TGTGCCAGCAGCCAAGACCTAGGTCTGAGTAATGAAAAACTGTTTTTT.

The chain links TRBV11-2 to TRBJ2-5; TRBD1 might be the D (5 bases). Germline V gene data show CDR1 as SGHAT and CDR2 as FQNNGV. The CDR3 length is 15 residues. The germline V and J ends were trimmed by 0 bases and 4 bases, with 12 bases remaining between them. The CDR3 sequence is CASSLDPRVTETQYF. Here the CDR3 DNA reads TGTGCCAGCAGCTTAGATCCCAGGGTTACAGAGACCCAGTACTTC.

This chain connects TRBV5-1 to TRBJ2-1; 7 bases match TRBD2. V was pared by 4 bases and J by 3 bases, with 7 bases of the junction left unmatched. CDR3 length equals 15 residues. CDR1 and CDR2 (germline): SGHRS, YFSETQ. CDR3 sequence (DNA): TGCGCCAGCAGCCCCCCCAGCGGGGTCTACAATGAGCAGTTCTTC. Its translation: CASSPPSGVYNEQFF.

The chain employs TRBV27 and TRBJ1-2; unclear D gene. The V and J ends lost 8 bases and 7 bases respectively, with 14 bases between them. The germline V gene has CDR1 MNHEY and CDR2 SMNVEV (reference sequence). The CDR3 is made up of 12 amino acids. CDR3 DNA sequence: TGTGCCAGCGGGCCGGGCAGCTTTGGCTACACCTTC. Translated, it gives CASGPGSFGYTF.

The rearrangement links TRBV10-3 to TRBJ2-1; TRBD1 aligns across 8 bases. CDR1 and CDR2 (germline): ENHRY, SYGVKD. This CDR3 spans 13 amino acids. V lost 9 bases and J lost 5; bases outside the gene matches: 6. Written as DNA, the CDR3 is TGTGCCATTAGGGACAGGCTGGACAATGAGCAGTTCTTC. Encoded protein: CAIRDRLDNEQFF.

CDR3 DNA sequence: TGCGCCAGCAGCCAAGATCAGGGCTCAGGGGGCGTTGAAAAACTGTTTTTT. Amino acids: CASSQDQGSGGVEKLFF. The chain carries TRBV4-3 and TRBJ1-4; 8 bases fit TRBD1. Germline CDR1 is LGHNA and CDR2 is YSLEER. The V segment lost 0 bases and the J segment 7 bases; nucleotides outside the gene matches: 10. This CDR3 contains 17 residues.